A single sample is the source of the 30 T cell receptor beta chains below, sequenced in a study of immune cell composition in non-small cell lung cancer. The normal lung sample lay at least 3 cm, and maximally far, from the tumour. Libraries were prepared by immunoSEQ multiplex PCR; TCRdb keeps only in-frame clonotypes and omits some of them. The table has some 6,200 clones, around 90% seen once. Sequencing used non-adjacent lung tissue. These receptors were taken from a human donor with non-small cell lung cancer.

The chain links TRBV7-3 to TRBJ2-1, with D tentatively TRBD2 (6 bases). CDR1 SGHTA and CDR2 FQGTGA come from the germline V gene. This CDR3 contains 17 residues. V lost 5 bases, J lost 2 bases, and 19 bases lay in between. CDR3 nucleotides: TGTGCCAGCAGCCTAAAAACTGGGACTCCTGCCTACAATGAGCAGTTCTTC. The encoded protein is CASSLKTGTPAYNEQFF.

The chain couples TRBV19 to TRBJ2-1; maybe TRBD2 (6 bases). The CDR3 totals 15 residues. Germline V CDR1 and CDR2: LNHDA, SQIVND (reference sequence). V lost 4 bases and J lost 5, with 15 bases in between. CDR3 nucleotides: TGTGCCAGTAGTAAAGGGACTCCGGCGAACAATGAGCAGTTCTTC. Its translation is CASSKGTPANNEQFF.

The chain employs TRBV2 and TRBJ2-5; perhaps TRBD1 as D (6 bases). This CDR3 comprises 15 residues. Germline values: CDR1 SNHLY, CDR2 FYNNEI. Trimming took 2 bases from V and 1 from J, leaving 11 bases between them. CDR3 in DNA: TGTGCCAGCAGTGAAAGGACAGCCTTCCAAGAGACCCAGTACTTC. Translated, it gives CASSERTAFQETQYF. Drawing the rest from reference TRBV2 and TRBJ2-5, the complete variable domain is EPEVTQTPSHQVTQMGQEVILRCVPISNHLYFYWYRQILGQKVEFLVSFYNNEISEKSEIFDDQFSVERPDGSNFTLKIRSTKLEDSAMYFCASSERTAFQETQYFGPGTRLLVL.

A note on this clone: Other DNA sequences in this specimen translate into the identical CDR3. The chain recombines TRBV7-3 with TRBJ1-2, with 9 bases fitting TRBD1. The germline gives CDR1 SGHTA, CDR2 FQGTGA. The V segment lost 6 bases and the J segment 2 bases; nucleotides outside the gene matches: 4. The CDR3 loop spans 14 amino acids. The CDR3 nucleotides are TGTGCCAGCAGTCGTGGACAGGGGAACTATGGCTACACCTTC. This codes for CASSRGQGNYGYTF.

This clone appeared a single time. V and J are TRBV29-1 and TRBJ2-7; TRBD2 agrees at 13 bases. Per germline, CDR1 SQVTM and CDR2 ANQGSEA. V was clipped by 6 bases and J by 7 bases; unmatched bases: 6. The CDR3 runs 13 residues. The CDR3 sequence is CSVTGTSGIEQYF. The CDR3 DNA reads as TGCAGCGTGACCGGGACTAGCGGGATTGAGCAGTACTTC.

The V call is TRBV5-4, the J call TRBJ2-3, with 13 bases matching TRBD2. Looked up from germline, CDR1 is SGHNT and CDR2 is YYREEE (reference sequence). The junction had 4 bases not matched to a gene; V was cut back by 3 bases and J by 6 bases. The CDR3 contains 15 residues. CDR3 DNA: TGTGCCAGCAGCTCAGGACTAGCGGGAGCCGATACGCAGTATTTT. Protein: CASSSGLAGADTQYF.

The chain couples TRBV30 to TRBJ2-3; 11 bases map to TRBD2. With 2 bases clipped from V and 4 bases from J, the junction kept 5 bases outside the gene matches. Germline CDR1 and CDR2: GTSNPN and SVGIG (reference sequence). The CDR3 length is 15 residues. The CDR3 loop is CAWSLTSGIADTQYF. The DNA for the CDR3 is TGTGCCTGGAGTCTGACTAGCGGGATTGCAGATACGCAGTATTTT. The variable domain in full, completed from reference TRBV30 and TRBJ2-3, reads SQTIHQWPATLVQPVGSPLSLECTVEGTSNPNLYWYRQAAGRGLQLLFYSVGIGQISSEVPQNLSASRPQDRQFILSSKKLLLSDSGFYLCAWSLTSGIADTQYFGPGTRLTVL.

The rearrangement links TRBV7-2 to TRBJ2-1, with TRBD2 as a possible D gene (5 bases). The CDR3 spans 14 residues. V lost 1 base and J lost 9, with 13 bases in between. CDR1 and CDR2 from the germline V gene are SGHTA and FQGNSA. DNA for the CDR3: TGTGCCAGCAGCTTAGGACTACACAACAGTGAGCAGTTCTTC. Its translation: CASSLGLHNSEQFF. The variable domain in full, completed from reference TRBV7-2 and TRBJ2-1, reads GAGVSQSPSNKVTEKGKDVELRCDPISGHTALYWYRQSLGQGLEFLIYFQGNSAPDKSGLPSDRFSAERTGGSVSTLTIQRTQQEDSAVYLCASSLGLHNSEQFFGPGTRLTVL.

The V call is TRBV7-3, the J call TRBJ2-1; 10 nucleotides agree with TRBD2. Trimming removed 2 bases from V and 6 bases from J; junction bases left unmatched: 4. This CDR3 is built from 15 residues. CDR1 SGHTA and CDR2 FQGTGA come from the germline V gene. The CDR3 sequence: CASSLSSGSFNEQFF. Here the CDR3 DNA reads TGTGCCAGCAGCTTATCTAGCGGGAGTTTCAATGAGCAGTTCTTC.

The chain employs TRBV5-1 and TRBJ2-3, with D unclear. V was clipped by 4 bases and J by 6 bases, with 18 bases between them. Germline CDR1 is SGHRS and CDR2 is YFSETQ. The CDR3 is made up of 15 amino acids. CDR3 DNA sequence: TGCGCCAGCAGCGCGCTATCACCCCCCGCGGATACGCAGTATTTT. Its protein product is CASSALSPPADTQYF.

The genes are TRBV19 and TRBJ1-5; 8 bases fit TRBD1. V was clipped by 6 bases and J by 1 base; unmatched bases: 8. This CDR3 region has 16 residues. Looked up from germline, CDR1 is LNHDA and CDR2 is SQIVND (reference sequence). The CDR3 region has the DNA TGTGCCAGTAGCCGAGGACAGGGAGTGAGCAATCAGCCCCAGCATTTT. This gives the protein CASSRGQGVSNQPQHF.

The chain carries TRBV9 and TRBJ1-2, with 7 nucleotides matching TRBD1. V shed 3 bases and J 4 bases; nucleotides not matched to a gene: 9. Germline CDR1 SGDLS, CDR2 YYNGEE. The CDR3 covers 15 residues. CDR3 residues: CASSGGQVTPYGYTF. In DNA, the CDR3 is TGTGCCAGCAGCGGAGGACAGGTAACTCCCTATGGCTACACCTTC.

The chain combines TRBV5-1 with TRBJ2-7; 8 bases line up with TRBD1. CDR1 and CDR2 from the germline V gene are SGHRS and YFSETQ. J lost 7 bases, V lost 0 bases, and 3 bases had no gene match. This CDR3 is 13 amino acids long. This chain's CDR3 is CASSLDRGFEQYF. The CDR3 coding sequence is TGCGCCAGCAGCTTGGACAGGGGGTTTGAGCAGTACTTC.

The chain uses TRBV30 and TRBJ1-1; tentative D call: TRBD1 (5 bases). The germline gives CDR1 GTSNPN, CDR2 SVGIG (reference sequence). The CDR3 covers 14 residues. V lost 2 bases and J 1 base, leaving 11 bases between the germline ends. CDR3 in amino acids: CAWSHETGNTEAFF. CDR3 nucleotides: TGTGCCTGGAGTCACGAAACAGGGAACACTGAAGCTTTCTTT. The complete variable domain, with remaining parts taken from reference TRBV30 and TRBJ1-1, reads SQTIHQWPATLVQPVGSPLSLECTVEGTSNPNLYWYRQAAGRGLQLLFYSVGIGQISSEVPQNLSASRPQDRQFILSSKKLLLSDSGFYLCAWSHETGNTEAFFGQGTRLTVV.

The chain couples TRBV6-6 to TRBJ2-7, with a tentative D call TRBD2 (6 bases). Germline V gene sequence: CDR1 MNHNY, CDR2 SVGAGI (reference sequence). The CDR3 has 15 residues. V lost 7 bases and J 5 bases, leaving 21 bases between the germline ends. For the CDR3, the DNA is TGTGCCAGCACCCCCGATGGTGGAGGGCTCCACGAGCAGTACTTC. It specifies CASTPDGGGLHEQYF.

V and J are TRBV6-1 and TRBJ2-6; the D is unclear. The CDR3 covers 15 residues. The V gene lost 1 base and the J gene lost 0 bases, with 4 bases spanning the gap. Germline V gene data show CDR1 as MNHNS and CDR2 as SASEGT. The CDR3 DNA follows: TGTGCCAGCAGTGAAGACAGCTCTGGGGCCAACGTCCTGACTTTC. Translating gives CASSEDSSGANVLTF.

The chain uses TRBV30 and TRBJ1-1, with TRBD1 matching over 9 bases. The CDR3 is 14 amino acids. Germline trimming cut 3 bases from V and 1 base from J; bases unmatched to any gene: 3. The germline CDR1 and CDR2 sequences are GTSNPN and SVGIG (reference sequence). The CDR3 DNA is TGTGCCTGGAGGGGGACAGGGCCGAACACTGAAGCTTTCTTT. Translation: CAWRGTGPNTEAFF.

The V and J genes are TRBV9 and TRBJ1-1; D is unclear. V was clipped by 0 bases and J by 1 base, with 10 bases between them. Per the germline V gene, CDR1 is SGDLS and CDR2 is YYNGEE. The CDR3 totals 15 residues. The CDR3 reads CASSVGSLGNTEAFF. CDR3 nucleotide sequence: TGTGCCAGCAGCGTAGGTTCCCTCGGGAACACTGAAGCTTTCTTT.

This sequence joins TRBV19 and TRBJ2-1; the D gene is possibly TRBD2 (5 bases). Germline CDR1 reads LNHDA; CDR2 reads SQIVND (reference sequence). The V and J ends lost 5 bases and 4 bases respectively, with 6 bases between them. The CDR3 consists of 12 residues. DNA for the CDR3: TGTGCCAGTAGTTCGGGGTACAATGAGCAGTTCTTC. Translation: CASSSGYNEQFF.

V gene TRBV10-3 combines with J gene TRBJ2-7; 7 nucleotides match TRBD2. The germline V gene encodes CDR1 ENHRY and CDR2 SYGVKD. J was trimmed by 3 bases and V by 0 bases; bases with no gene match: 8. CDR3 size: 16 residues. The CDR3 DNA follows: TGTGCCATCAGTGAGTCCGGAGGCGGGAGATACTACGAGCAGTACTTC. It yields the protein CAISESGGGRYYEQYF.

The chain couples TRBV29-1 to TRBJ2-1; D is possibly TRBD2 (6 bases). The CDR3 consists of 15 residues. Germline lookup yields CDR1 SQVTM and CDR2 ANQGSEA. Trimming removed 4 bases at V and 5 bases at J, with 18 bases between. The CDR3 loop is CSVALRRGMDNEQFF. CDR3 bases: TGCAGCGTTGCCTTACGGCGGGGTATGGACAATGAGCAGTTCTTC.

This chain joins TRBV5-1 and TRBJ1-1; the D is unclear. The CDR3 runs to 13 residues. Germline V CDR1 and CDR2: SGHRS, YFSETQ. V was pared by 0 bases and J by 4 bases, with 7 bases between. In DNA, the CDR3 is TGCGCCAGCAGCTTGGCCTACAGCACTGAAGCTTTCTTT. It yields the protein CASSLAYSTEAFF.

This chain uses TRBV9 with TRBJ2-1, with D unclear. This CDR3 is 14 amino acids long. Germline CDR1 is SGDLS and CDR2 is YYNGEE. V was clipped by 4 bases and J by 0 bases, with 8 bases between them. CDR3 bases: TGTGCCAGCAGCCCTTCCGGCTCCTACAATGAGCAGTTCTTC. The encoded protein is CASSPSGSYNEQFF.

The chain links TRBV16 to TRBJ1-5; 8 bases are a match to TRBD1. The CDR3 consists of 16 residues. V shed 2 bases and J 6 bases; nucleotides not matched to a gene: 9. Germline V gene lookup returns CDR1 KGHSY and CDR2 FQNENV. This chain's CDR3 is CASSQTPGGSGQPQHF. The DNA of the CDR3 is TGTGCCAGCAGCCAAACTCCAGGGGGCAGCGGTCAGCCCCAGCATTTT.

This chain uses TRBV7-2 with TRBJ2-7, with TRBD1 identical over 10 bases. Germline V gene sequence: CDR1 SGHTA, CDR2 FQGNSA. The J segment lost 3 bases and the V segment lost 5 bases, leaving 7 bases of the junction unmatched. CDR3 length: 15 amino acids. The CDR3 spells CASSRGGTGVYEQYF. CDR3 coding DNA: TGTGCCAGCAGCCGGGGCGGGACAGGGGTCTACGAGCAGTACTTC.

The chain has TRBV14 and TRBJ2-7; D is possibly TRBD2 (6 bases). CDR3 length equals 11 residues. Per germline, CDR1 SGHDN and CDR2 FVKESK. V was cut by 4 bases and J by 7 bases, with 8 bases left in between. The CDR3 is CASSPGGEQYF. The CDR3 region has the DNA TGTGCCAGCAGCCCCGGGGGAGAGCAGTACTTC.

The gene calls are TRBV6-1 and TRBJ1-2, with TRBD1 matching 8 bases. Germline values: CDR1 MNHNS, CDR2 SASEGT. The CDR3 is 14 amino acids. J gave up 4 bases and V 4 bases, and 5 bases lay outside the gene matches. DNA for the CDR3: TGTGCCAGCAGTGGCGGCGGGACAGGCTATGGCTACACCTTC. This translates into CASSGGGTGYGYTF.

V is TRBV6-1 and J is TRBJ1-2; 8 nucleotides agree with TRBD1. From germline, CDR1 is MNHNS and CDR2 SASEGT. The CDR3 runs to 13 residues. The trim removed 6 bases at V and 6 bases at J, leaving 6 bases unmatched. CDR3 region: CASRQTGADGYTF. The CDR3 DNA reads TGTGCCAGCAGGCAGACAGGGGCGGATGGCTACACCTTC.

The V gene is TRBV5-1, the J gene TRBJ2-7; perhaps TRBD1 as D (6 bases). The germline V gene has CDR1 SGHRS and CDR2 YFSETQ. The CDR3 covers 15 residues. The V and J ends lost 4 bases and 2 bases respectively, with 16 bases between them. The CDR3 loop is CASSHTGTSAYEQYF. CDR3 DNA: TGCGCCAGCAGCCACACCGGGACAAGTGCCTACGAGCAGTACTTC.

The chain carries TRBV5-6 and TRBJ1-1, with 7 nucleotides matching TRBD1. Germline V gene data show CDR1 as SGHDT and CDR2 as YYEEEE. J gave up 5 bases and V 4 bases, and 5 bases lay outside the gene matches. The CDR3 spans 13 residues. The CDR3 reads CASSPTGVTEAFF. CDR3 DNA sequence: TGTGCCAGCAGCCCAACAGGGGTAACTGAAGCTTTCTTT.